This entry describes one T cell receptor beta chain. Its antigen is still unknown. These data are taken from a study of early T cells in non-severe SARS-CoV-2 infection. At the level of the study: From unsorted whole blood, bulk RNA was sequenced, and the chains remained unpaired. The study, taken as a whole, reports: In VDJdb matching, anti-spike CD8 responses were favored while private and CD4 specificities went missing.

The library protocol tagged individual cDNA molecules with unique molecular identifiers. Each CDR3 protein is one row after TCRdb ran MiXCR on the 5' RACE reads. Of 65,000 to 85,000 distinct CDR3 sequences detected, approximately 13% appear once; the ten largest clones hold roughly 5%. The CDR3 loop spans 11 amino acids. The germline gives CDR1 SGHTA, CDR2 FQGNSA. The germline V and J ends were trimmed by 9 bases and 9 bases, with 15 bases remaining between them. The V call is TRBV7-2, the J call TRBJ2-7, with D uncertain. This receptor was obtained from an adult who was a healthcare worker with PCR-confirmed SARS-CoV-2 infection or an uninfected control (not recorded which). The specimen was whole blood. CDR3 loop: CARAKAIWQYF. CDR3 nucleotide sequence: TGTGCCAGGGCGAAGGCGATATGGCAGTACTTC.